Below, 22 T cell receptor beta chains from the same sample are listed, as sequenced in a study of cytomegalovirus exposure and HLA in healthy donors. Vbeta (60) and Jbeta (13) primers were used in the PCR. Here immunoSEQ multiplex PCR was the method, and the copy in TCRdb shows in-frame clones only, minus some. The sample has fewer than 25,000 clones; about 77% are singletons. Sample: PBMCs. These receptors originate from a man aged 55-75 years in good health and CMV-seronegative.

The chain is built from TRBV11-2 and TRBJ2-5; D is perhaps TRBD1 (5 bases). The germline gives CDR1 SGHAT, CDR2 FQNNGV. The CDR3 is made up of 14 amino acids. V was pared by 1 base and J by 5 bases, with 11 bases between. CDR3 DNA: TGTGCCAGCAGCTTAGTCCAGGGTTGGGAGACCCAGTACTTC. Encoded protein: CASSLVQGWETQYF. The full variable domain, in which reference TRBV11-2 and TRBJ2-5 provide the parts outside the CDR3, is EAGVAQSPRYKIIEKRQSVAFWCNPISGHATLYWYQQILGQGPKLLIQFQNNGVVDDSQLPKDRFSAERLKGVDSTLKIQPAKLEDSAVYLCASSLVQGWETQYFGPGTRLLVL.

The V gene is TRBV5-8, the J gene TRBJ2-1; possible D gene TRBD2, 6 bases. The germline V gene has CDR1 SGHTS and CDR2 YDEGEE. The CDR3 is 15 residues long. Trimming took off 0 bases at V and 3 bases at J, with 10 bases between the two ends. CDR3 DNA: TGTGCCAGCAGCTTGGCCCCCGGGAGCTACAATGAGCAGTTCTTC. It yields the protein CASSLAPGSYNEQFF.

The V gene is TRBV18, the J gene TRBJ1-2, with D uncertain. Deletions cut 4 bases from V and 3 bases from J, with 12 bases between. Germline-derived CDR1 and CDR2 are KGHSH and LQKENI. The CDR3 spans 14 residues. CDR3 sequence reads: CASSRGAADYGYTF. CDR3 coding DNA: TGTGCCAGCTCACGCGGCGCCGCGGACTATGGCTACACCTTC.

V usage is TRBV13 and J usage is TRBJ2-1; no firm D call. The CDR3 sequence is 15 residues long. The V gene's germline CDR1 is PRHDT and CDR2 FYEKMQ (reference sequence). The ends were cut back, 5 bases at V and 0 bases at J, with 11 bases in the middle. This chain's CDR3 is CASSRRQSSYNEQFF. DNA of the CDR3: TGTGCCAGCAGCCGCAGGCAGAGCTCCTACAATGAGCAGTTCTTC.

The chain couples TRBV28 to TRBJ2-1, with 15 bases fitting TRBD2. In germline, CDR1 is MDHEN, CDR2 SYDVKM. The CDR3 is 18 residues long. The V and J ends lost 5 bases and 6 bases, in that order; junction bases with no gene match: 11. For the CDR3, the DNA is TGTGCCAGCAGTACCCCAGGGGGGACTAGCGGGAGGCGCAATGAGCAGTTCTTC. Its translation is CASSTPGGTSGRRNEQFF.

The chain recombines TRBV5-1 with TRBJ2-2; 9 positions agree with TRBD2. The V segment lost 4 bases and the J segment 7 bases; nucleotides outside the gene matches: 14. Germline V CDR1 and CDR2: SGHRS, YFSETQ. CDR3 length: 17 amino acids. CDR3 DNA sequence: TGCGCCAGCAGCCTCTCCGTTAGCGGGAGAATGGGCGGGGAGCTGTTTTTT. Amino acids: CASSLSVSGRMGGELFF.

This rearrangement joins TRBV27 to TRBJ2-5; possible D gene TRBD2, 5 bases. V lost 3 bases and J 3 bases, leaving 14 bases between the germline ends. CDR3 size: 15 residues. Germline V gene sequence: CDR1 MNHEY, CDR2 SMNVEV (reference sequence). CDR3 sequence: CASSLSGRREETQYF. CDR3 in DNA: TGTGCCAGCAGTTTGTCAGGCAGGCGGGAAGAGACCCAGTACTTC.

The chain carries TRBV15 and TRBJ2-3; no definite D call. Trimming took off 0 bases at V and 4 bases at J, with 14 bases between the two ends. The germline gives CDR1 LNHNV, CDR2 YYDKDF (reference sequence). The CDR3 contains 16 residues. This chain's CDR3 is CATSRDPTARADTQYF. The DNA for the CDR3 is TGTGCCACCAGCAGAGATCCCACTGCTCGGGCAGATACGCAGTATTTT.

The V gene is TRBV19, the J gene TRBJ1-4, with a tentative D call TRBD1 (5 bases). The CDR3 sequence is 14 residues long. CDR1 and CDR2 (germline): LNHDA, SQIVND (reference sequence). V lost 3 bases, J lost 7 bases, and 12 bases lay in between. CDR3 sequence: CASSMEGRVEKLFF. CDR3 nucleotide sequence: TGTGCCAGTAGTATGGAGGGGAGGGTTGAAAAACTGTTTTTT.

This clone occurred a few times. The genes are TRBV21-1 and TRBJ2-2; TRBD1 reflects the table's D call only, with no check against the DNA. TRBV21-1 is marked as a pseudogene. The CDR3 length is 18 residues. CDR3 DNA: TGTGCCAGCAGCAAAGGGGGGACAGGGGGATCGGAAACCGGGGAGCTGTTTTTT. Its translation: CASSKGGTGGSETGELFF.

This clone was seen a handful of times. The chain has TRBV11-2 and TRBJ1-4; D is unresolved. The CDR3 covers 16 residues. Trimming took 2 bases from V and 0 from J, leaving 10 bases between them. Looked up from germline, CDR1 is SGHAT and CDR2 is FQNNGV. The CDR3 DNA is TGTGCCAGCAGCTTAAGTTGGGGAGCAACTAATGAAAAACTGTTTTTT. Amino acid sequence: CASSLSWGATNEKLFF.

The rearrangement joins TRBV30 to TRBJ1-6, with a possible D match to TRBD1 (6 bases). The CDR3 covers 15 residues. V lost 2 bases, J lost 6 bases, and 14 bases lay in between. Germline lookup yields CDR1 GTSNPN and CDR2 SVGIG (reference sequence). The CDR3 nucleotides read TGTGCCTGGAGTACCGGACAGACTCTTAATTCACCCCTCCACTTT. It codes for CAWSTGQTLNSPLHF.

The J gene is TRBJ2-5, the V gene TRBV7-6; possible D gene TRBD1, 5 bases. Germline CDR1 SGHVS, CDR2 FNYEAQ. Trimming removed 4 bases from V and 7 bases from J, with 13 bases in between. The CDR3 contains 13 residues. Here the CDR3 reads CASSSSGPGTQYF. The CDR3 nucleotides are TGTGCCAGCAGCTCCTCAGGGCCTGGGACCCAGTACTTC.

The CDR3 protein is CASRGRSAWQYF. CDR3 nucleotide sequence: TGTGCCAGCAGGGGGAGGTCAGCATGGCAGTACTTC. This chain connects TRBV28 to TRBJ2-7; possibly TRBD2 for D (6 bases). V lost 6 bases to trimming and J lost 9 bases, with 15 bases between them. Germline V gene data show CDR1 as MDHEN and CDR2 as SYDVKM. There are 12 residues in the CDR3.

The gene calls are TRBV7-2 and TRBJ2-1; a weak D match, TRBD2 (6 bases). The germline V gene has CDR1 SGHTA and CDR2 FQGNSA. The germline V and J ends were trimmed by 1 base and 2 bases, with 15 bases remaining between them. The CDR3 has 17 amino acids. The CDR3 region is CASSLVPGTGAYNEQFF. CDR3 DNA: TGTGCCAGCAGCTTAGTTCCCGGGACGGGAGCCTACAATGAGCAGTTCTTC.

The J gene is TRBJ2-7, the V gene TRBV11-2; 7 bases are shared with TRBD2. This CDR3 comprises 13 residues. The germline V gene encodes CDR1 SGHAT and CDR2 FQNNGV. The ends lost 6 bases at V and 1 base at J; junction bases unmatched: 3. This CDR3 reads CASRGGGSYEQYF. DNA for the CDR3: TGTGCCAGCAGGGGGGGAGGGTCCTACGAGCAGTACTTC.

The chain has TRBV9 and TRBJ2-7; weak D call: TRBD1 (6 bases). This CDR3 region has 12 residues. Germline lookup yields CDR1 SGDLS and CDR2 YYNGEE. V was cut by 4 bases and J by 7 bases, with 12 bases left in between. The CDR3 DNA sequence: TGTGCCAGCAGCAGCCAGGGGTGGGAGCAGTACTTC. Translating gives CASSSQGWEQYF.

As to this clone: A junction boundary mismatches the germline segment, possibly from a read error. The gene calls are TRBV7-9 and TRBJ2-5; 8 bases align to TRBD1. There are 17 residues in the CDR3. Germline V CDR1 and CDR2: SEHNR, FQNEAQ (reference sequence). The CDR3 DNA sequence: TGTTCCAGCAGGTCGAAGACGGCTAGTGGGGGGACAGGGACCCAGTACTTC. Protein product: CSSRSKTASGGTGTQYF.

This clone was counted only a few times. The chain is built from TRBV5-5 and TRBJ2-2, with a possible D match to TRBD1 (5 bases). With 2 bases removed from V and 6 bases from J, the gap between germline ends came to 11 bases. The CDR3 has 14 residues. From germline, CDR1 is SGHKS and CDR2 YYEKEE (reference sequence). CDR3 loop: CASSLIQVSGELFF. In DNA form, the CDR3 reads TGTGCCAGCAGCTTAATACAGGTATCCGGGGAGCTGTTTTTT. Complete variable domain (other parts from reference TRBV5-5 and TRBJ2-2): DAGVTQSPTHLIKTRGQQVTLRCSPISGHKSVSWYQQVLGQGPQFIFQYYEKEERGRGNFPDRFSARQFPNYSSELNVNALLLGDSALYLCASSLIQVSGELFFGEGSRLTVL.

This clone is labeled as medium-sized (0.01 to 0.1%). The gene calls are TRBV4-3 and TRBJ1-2; TRBD1 matches 7 bases. Trimming cost V 0 bases and J 5 bases; bases outside gene matches: 3. Per the germline V gene, CDR1 is LGHNA and CDR2 is YSLEER. The CDR3 is 14 amino acids. CDR3 in amino acids: CASSQEGTEYGYTF. The CDR3 coding sequence is TGCGCCAGCAGCCAAGAAGGGACAGAGTATGGCTACACCTTC.

The chain uses TRBV2 and TRBJ1-6, with a weak D call TRBD1 (5 bases). The CDR3 covers 16 residues. The germline V gene has CDR1 SNHLY and CDR2 FYNNEI. V shed 8 bases and J shed 0 bases, with 14 bases lying between them. The CDR3 is CASGRQKSSYNSPLHF. Written as DNA, the CDR3 is TGTGCCAGCGGTCGACAGAAGAGCTCCTATAATTCACCCCTCCACTTT.

The rearrangement joins TRBV9 to TRBJ2-7; 9 nucleotides line up with TRBD2. V trimming: 4 bases; J trimming: 3 bases; junction bases outside the gene matches: 23. The length of the CDR3 is 20 residues. CDR1 and CDR2 from the germline V gene are SGDLS and YYNGEE. The CDR3 sequence: CASSPHGASGVAGANYEQYF. CDR3 nucleotide sequence: TGTGCCAGCAGCCCCCACGGGGCCTCGGGGGTAGCGGGAGCCAACTACGAGCAGTACTTC.